The source of this TCR beta chain is a study of response to subunit inactivated influenza vaccine. The CDR3 is 14 amino acids. Trimming removed 3 bases at V and 9 bases at J, with 15 bases between. Looked up from germline, CDR1 is MNHEY and CDR2 is SMNVEV (reference sequence). In this sample, this clonotype turned up a few times. Its antigen is unidentified. TCRdb recomputed calls from the RT-PCR reads with MiXCR, one row per CDR3 protein. This sample has approximately 500,000 distinct CDR3 sequences, with about an eighth found just once. The study's findings and limits: The authors proposed limited new T cell recruitment per seasonal influenza vaccination.

This sequence originates from a man aged 50 to 60 who received an inactivated influenza vaccine. The chain is built from TRBV27 and TRBJ2-1; D not certain. The sequencing here drew on PBMCs from blood, taken around seven weeks after vaccination. The CDR3 DNA follows: TGTGCCAGCAGTTTGAGAGATTCAAGGGTTGAGCAGTTCTTC. Protein sequence: CASSLRDSRVEQFF.